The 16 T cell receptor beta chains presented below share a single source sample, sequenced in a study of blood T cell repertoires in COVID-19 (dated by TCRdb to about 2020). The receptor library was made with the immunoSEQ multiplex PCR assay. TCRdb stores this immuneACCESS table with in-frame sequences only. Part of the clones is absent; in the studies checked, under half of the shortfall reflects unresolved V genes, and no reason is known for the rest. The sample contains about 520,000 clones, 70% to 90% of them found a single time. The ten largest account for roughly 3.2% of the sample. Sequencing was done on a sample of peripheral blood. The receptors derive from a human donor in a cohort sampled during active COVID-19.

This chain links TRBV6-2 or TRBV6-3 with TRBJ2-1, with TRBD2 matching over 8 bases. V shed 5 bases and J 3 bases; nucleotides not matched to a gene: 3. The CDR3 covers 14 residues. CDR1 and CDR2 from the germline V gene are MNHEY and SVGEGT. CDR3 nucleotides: TGTGCCAGCAGTCCGGGACTAGGCTACAATGAGCAGTTCTTC. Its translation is CASSPGLGYNEQFF.

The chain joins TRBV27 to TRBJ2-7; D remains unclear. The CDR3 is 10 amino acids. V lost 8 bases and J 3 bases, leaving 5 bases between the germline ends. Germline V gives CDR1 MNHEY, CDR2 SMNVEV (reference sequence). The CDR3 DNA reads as TGTGCCAGCCCGAGCTACGAGCAGTACTTC. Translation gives CASPSYEQYF.

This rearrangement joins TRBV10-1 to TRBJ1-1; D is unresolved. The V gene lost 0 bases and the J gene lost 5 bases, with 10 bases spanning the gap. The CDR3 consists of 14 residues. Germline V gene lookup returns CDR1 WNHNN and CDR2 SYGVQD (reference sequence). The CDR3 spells CASSESLHTTEAFF. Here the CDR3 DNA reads TGCGCCAGCAGTGAGTCGCTGCATACTACTGAAGCTTTCTTT.

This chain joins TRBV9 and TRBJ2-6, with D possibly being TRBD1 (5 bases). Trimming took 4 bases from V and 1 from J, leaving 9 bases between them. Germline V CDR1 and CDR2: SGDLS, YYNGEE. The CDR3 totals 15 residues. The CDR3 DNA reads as TGTGCCAGCAGCACCCAGGGTTCTGGGGCCAACGTCCTGACTTTC. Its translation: CASSTQGSGANVLTF.

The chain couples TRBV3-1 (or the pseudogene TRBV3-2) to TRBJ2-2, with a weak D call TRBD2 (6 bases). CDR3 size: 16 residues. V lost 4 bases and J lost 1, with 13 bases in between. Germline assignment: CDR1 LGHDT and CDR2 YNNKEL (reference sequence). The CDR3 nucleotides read TGTGCCAGCAGCCCAGGTGGAGGGGTGAACACCGGGGAGCTGTTTTTT. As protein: CASSPGGGVNTGELFF.

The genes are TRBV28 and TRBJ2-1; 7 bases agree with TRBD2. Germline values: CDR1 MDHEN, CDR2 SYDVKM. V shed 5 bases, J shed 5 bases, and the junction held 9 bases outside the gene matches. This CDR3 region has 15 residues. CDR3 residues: CASSPLAEHDNEQFF. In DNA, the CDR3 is TGTGCCAGCAGTCCCCTAGCGGAGCATGACAATGAGCAGTTCTTC.

CDR3 nucleotide sequence: TGTGCCAGCAGCTCGGCAGGGAACACTGAAGCTTTCTTT. Amino acids: CASSSAGNTEAFF. V is TRBV5-5 and J is TRBJ1-1; D not certain. V was shortened by 3 bases and J by 1 base, with 7 bases between the two germline ends. The CDR3 is 13 residues long. Germline V gene sequence: CDR1 SGHKS, CDR2 YYEKEE (reference sequence).

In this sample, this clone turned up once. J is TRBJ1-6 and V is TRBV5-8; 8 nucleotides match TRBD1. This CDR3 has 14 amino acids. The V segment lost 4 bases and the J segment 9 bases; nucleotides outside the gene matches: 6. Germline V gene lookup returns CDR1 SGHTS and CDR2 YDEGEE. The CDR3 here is CASSRQGFGSPLHF. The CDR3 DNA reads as TGTGCCAGCAGCCGACAGGGGTTTGGTTCACCCCTCCACTTT.

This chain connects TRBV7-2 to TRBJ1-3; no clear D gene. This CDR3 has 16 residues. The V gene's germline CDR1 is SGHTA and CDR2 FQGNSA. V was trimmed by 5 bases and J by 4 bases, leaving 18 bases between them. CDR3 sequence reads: CASSPHAVLSGNTIYF. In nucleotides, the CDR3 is TGTGCCAGCAGCCCCCACGCAGTACTATCCGGAAACACCATATATTTT.

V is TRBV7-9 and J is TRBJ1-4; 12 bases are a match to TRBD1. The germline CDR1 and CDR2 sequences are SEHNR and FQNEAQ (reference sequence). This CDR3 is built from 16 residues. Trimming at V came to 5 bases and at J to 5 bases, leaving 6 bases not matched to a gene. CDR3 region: CASSTGQGARNEKLFF. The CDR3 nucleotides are TGTGCCAGCAGCACGGGACAGGGGGCGCGGAATGAAAAACTGTTTTTT.

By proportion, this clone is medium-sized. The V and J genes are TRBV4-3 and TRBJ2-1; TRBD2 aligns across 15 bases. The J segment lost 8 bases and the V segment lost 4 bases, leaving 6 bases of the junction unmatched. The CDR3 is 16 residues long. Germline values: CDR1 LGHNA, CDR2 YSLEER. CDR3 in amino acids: CASSPGTSGRFDEQFF. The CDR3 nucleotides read TGCGCCAGCAGCCCGGGGACTAGCGGGAGGTTTGATGAGCAGTTCTTC.

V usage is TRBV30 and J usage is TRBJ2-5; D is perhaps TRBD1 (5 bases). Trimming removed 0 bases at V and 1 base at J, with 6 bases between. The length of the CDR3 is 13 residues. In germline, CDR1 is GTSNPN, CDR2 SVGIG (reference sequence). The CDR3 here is CAWSVGPQETQYF. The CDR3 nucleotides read TGTGCCTGGAGTGTGGGGCCCCAAGAGACCCAGTACTTC.

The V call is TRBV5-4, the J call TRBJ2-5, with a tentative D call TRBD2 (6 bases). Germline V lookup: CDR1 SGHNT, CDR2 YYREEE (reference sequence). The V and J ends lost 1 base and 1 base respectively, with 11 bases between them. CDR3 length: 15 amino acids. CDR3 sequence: CASSLSTRVQETQYF. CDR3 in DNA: TGTGCCAGCAGCTTGTCGACTAGGGTCCAAGAGACCCAGTACTTC.

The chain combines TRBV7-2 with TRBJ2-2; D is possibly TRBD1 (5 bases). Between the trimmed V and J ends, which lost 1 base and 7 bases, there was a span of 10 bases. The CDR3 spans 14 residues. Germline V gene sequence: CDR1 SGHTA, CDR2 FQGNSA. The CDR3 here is CASSLGAGNGELFF. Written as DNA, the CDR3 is TGTGCCAGCAGCTTAGGGGCAGGGAACGGGGAGCTGTTTTTT.

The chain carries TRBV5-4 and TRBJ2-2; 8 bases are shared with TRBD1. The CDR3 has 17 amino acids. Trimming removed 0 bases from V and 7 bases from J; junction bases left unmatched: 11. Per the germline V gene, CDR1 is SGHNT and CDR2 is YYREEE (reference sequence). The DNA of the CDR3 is TGTGCCAGCAGCTTGGTAGGGGGACAGGAATACGGCGGGGAGCTGTTTTTT. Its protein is CASSLVGGQEYGGELFF.

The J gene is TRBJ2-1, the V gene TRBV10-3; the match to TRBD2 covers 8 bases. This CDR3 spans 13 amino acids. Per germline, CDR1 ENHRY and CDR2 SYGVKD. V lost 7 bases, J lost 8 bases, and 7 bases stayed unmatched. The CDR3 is CAINKAGVDEQFF. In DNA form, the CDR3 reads TGTGCCATCAATAAAGCGGGAGTGGATGAGCAGTTCTTC.